Listed here is a single T cell receptor beta chain. Its antigen is not known. After removal of 6 bases from V and 1 base from J, the junction contained 3 bases not matched to a gene. Per germline, CDR1 SNHLY and CDR2 FYNNEI. This CDR3 has 15 amino acids. The record originates from a study of cytomegalovirus exposure and HLA in healthy donors. Study-level results: While the bulk of TCR sequences proved rare, some public TCRs turned up in many donors. Earlier analysis looked at TCR beta V segments, and most were productive about 87% or about 30% of the time.

The primer mix had 60 Vbeta and 13 Jbeta primers. Repertoires were generated with immunoSEQ multiplex PCR, while TCRdb's copy carries only in-frame clones and drops some. The sample records 160,000 or so clones, 80% to 85% being singletons. The rearrangement uses TRBV2 and TRBJ2-5; TRBD1 aligns across 12 bases. The receptor was isolated from a woman under 30 in good health and CMV-seronegative. The sequenced sample was PBMCs. The DNA of the CDR3 is TGTGCCAGCAGGGGACAGGGGGCCACCCAAGAGACCCAGTACTTC. Translated: CASRGQGATQETQYF.